Following are 17 T cell receptor beta chains from one sample sequenced in a study of blood T cell repertoires in COVID-19. Produced via immunoSEQ multiplex PCR; TCRdb's table is partial and in-frame only. The profile shows fewer than 300,000 clones, 70% to 90% of them singletons. Source material: peripheral blood. All receptors derive from a young man with active or convalescent COVID-19.

V usage is TRBV2 and J usage is TRBJ1-2; a possible D gene is TRBD1 (6 bases). CDR1 and CDR2 from the germline V gene are SNHLY and FYNNEI. The CDR3 consists of 17 residues. Between the trimmed V and J ends, which lost 7 bases and 5 bases, there was a span of 26 bases. The CDR3: CASKIQTGQATQYGYTF. CDR3 sequence (DNA): TGTGCCAGCAAGATCCAGACAGGCCAAGCAACGCAGTATGGCTACACCTTC.

J is TRBJ1-2 and V is TRBV5-1, with D unclear. This CDR3 spans 16 amino acids. CDR1 and CDR2 (germline): SGHRS, YFSETQ. Trimming removed 0 bases at V and 4 bases at J, with 16 bases between. CDR3 nucleotide sequence: TGCGCCAGCAGCTTGGGTGCTTCCATAGGCGGCTATGGCTACACCTTC. Protein: CASSLGASIGGYGYTF.

The chain uses TRBV10-3 and TRBJ1-3; D is unclear. From germline, CDR1 is ENHRY and CDR2 SYGVKD. Between the trimmed V and J ends, which lost 11 bases and 0 bases, there was a span of 14 bases. The CDR3 spans 14 residues. As DNA, the CDR3 is TGTGCCGGTCGTTCTGAGGACTCTGGAAACACCATATATTTT. Protein product: CAGRSEDSGNTIYF.

V usage is TRBV10-3 and J usage is TRBJ2-3; TRBD1 is a possible D gene (6 bases). Germline V gene data show CDR1 as ENHRY and CDR2 as SYGVKD. V was shortened by 11 bases and J by 2 bases, with 11 bases between the two germline ends. The CDR3 has 12 residues. The CDR3 DNA reads TGTGCCGCACAGGGTGACACAGATACGCAGTATTTT. The encoded protein is CAAQGDTDTQYF.

This clone was detected only once. CDR3 coding DNA: TGCAGCGCCGGGACAGGGGAGACCCAGTACTTC. It specifies CSAGTGETQYF. The chain couples TRBV29-1 to TRBJ2-5; TRBD1 agrees at 9 bases. V was pared by 7 bases and J by 5 bases, with 2 bases of the junction left unmatched. The CDR3 is made up of 11 amino acids. The V gene's germline CDR1 is SQVTM and CDR2 ANQGSEA.

J is TRBJ1-5 and V is TRBV18, with 9 nucleotides matching TRBD1. CDR3 length: 15 residues. Germline assignment: CDR1 KGHSH and CDR2 LQKENI. V lost 8 bases to trimming and J lost 7 bases; unmatched junction nucleotides: 12. The CDR3 DNA is TGTGCCAGCACCTTCGGGACAGGGATTGGGCAGCCCCAGCATTTT. It codes for CASTFGTGIGQPQHF.

The genes are TRBV5-1 and TRBJ2-5, with D possibly TRBD1 on 6 matching bases. The CDR3 covers 15 residues. CDR1 and CDR2 (germline): SGHRS, YFSETQ. V was cut by 2 bases and J by 5 bases, with 16 bases left in between. CDR3 sequence reads: CASSFTDRLGETQYF. CDR3 nucleotides: TGCGCCAGCAGCTTCACCGACAGGCTGGGGGAGACCCAGTACTTC.

The rearrangement joins TRBV5-6 to TRBJ2-5, with D unresolved. Germline CDR1 and CDR2: SGHDT and YYEEEE. V was trimmed by 2 bases and J by 5 bases, leaving 13 bases between them. The CDR3 runs to 14 residues. The CDR3 sequence: CASSFAGYRETQYF. The CDR3 DNA is TGTGCCAGCAGCTTTGCAGGCTATAGGGAGACCCAGTACTTC.

The rearrangement joins TRBV5-1 to TRBJ2-3, with 9 bases fitting TRBD2. The CDR3 has 18 amino acids. Germline trimming cut 0 bases from V and 0 bases from J; bases unmatched to any gene: 8. CDR1 and CDR2 from the germline V gene are SGHRS and YFSETQ. For the CDR3, the DNA is TGCGCCAGCAGCTTGGTGCCCCCCGCGGGGGGGAGCACAGATACGCAGTATTTT. As protein: CASSLVPPAGGSTDTQYF.

Regarding this clone: Additional DNA sequences in this sample encode the identical CDR3. The chain employs TRBV6-4 and TRBJ2-3; TRBD2 aligns across 7 bases. V shed 2 bases, J shed 3 bases, and the junction held 2 bases outside the gene matches. There are 14 residues in the CDR3. Germline V gene data show CDR1 as MRHNA and CDR2 as SNTAGT. As DNA, the CDR3 is TGTGCCAGCAGTGACGGGGGGGGTACAGATACGCAGTATTTT. Its protein is CASSDGGGTDTQYF.

The CDR3 loop reads CASMLEGLNTEAFF. The CDR3 nucleotides read TGTGCCAGCATGCTAGAGGGTTTGAACACTGAAGCTTTCTTT. The J gene is TRBJ1-1, the V gene TRBV6-5; no reliable D call. Germline CDR1 and CDR2: MNHEY and SVGAGI. The CDR3 is 14 residues long. Trimming removed 7 bases at V and 0 bases at J, with 12 bases between.

V gene TRBV4-2 combines with J gene TRBJ1-1; 7 nucleotides align to TRBD1. The CDR3 runs to 10 residues. J was trimmed by 10 bases and V by 5 bases; bases with no gene match: 1. Germline V gene data show CDR1 as LGHNA and CDR2 as YNFKEQ. The CDR3 reads CASSGQAAFF. As DNA, the CDR3 is TGTGCCAGCAGCGGACAGGCAGCTTTCTTT.

V and J are TRBV6-2 or TRBV6-3 and TRBJ1-1; weak D call: TRBD1 (5 bases). Between the trimmed V and J ends, which lost 4 bases and 0 bases, there was a span of 12 bases. The CDR3 runs to 15 residues. Germline values: CDR1 MNHEY, CDR2 SVGEGT. CDR3 loop: CASSSPTEMNTEAFF. CDR3 bases: TGTGCCAGCAGTTCTCCGACAGAGATGAACACTGAAGCTTTCTTT.

The chain combines TRBV29-1 with TRBJ1-2, with 7 bases matching TRBD1. The CDR3 is made up of 12 amino acids. In germline, CDR1 is SQVTM, CDR2 ANQGSEA. V shed 4 bases and J 2 bases; nucleotides not matched to a gene: 1. CDR3 sequence reads: CSVGGQNYGYTF. The CDR3, as DNA: TGCAGCGTTGGGGGACAGAACTATGGCTACACCTTC.

The CDR3 DNA is TGTGCCAGCAGCTCGAACCGACGGCGGGTCGTCCATGAGCAGTTCTTC. It is translated as CASSSNRRRVVHEQFF. The chain carries TRBV21-1 and TRBJ2-1; TRBD2, the table's D call, lacks a check against the DNA. TRBV21-1 is termed a pseudogene. This CDR3 contains 16 residues.

The chain carries TRBV6-5 and TRBJ1-1; 7 bases map to TRBD1. CDR1 MNHEY and CDR2 SVGAGI come from the germline V gene. V was pared by 10 bases and J by 1 base, with 6 bases of the junction left unmatched. The length of the CDR3 is 13 residues. The CDR3 protein is CATLTGSNTEAFF. DNA for the CDR3: TGTGCCACCCTGACAGGGTCGAACACTGAAGCTTTCTTT.

The V gene is TRBV9, the J gene TRBJ1-6, with TRBD1 identical over 7 bases. V was clipped by 4 bases and J by 10 bases; unmatched bases: 8. CDR3 length: 14 residues. The germline gives CDR1 SGDLS, CDR2 YYNGEE. The CDR3 DNA sequence: TGTGCCAGCAGCCTGACAGGGAGGTTGTCACCCCTCCACTTT. Translated, it gives CASSLTGRLSPLHF. The full variable domain, rest sourced from reference TRBV9 and TRBJ1-6, is DSGVTQTPKHLITATGQRVTLRCSPRSGDLSVYWYQQSLDQGLQFLIQYYNGEERAKGNILERFSAQQFPDLHSELNLSSLELGDSALYFCASSLTGRLSPLHFGNGTRLTVT.